This T cell receptor beta chain derives from a study of CD8 T cells in ankylosing spondylitis (dated 2017 in TCRdb). In terms of the full investigation: The study set out to find disease-linked TCR variants by profiling T cell receptor beta repertoires in ankylosing spondylitis patients and healthy donors. In total, the full study cohort was made up of roughly 110 healthy donors and 25 or so ankylosing spondylitis patients. Samples of peripheral blood were taken, and for ankylosing spondylitis patients, synovial fluid was collected as well. General findings and caveats noted by the study authors: According to the report, matched synovial fluid samples from ankylosing spondylitis patients were significantly enriched for the disease-linked clones. The disease-linked clones had a CD8+ phenotype and were found at relatively low frequencies in peripheral blood. Some motif variants were previously reported in synovial fluid and blood of reactive arthritis patients, suggesting common disease-initiation mechanisms. Blood from ankylosing spondylitis patients appeared to be characterized by a TCR beta motif composed of about eight highly homologous amino acid variants.

For sequencing, an Illumina HiSeq 2500 was employed. Quantitative 5'-RACE with molecular barcodes was the method used to prepare the TCR beta libraries. Per the original workflow: A new computational method, built on a probabilistic model of VDJ rearrangement, was used to identify disease-linked TCR variants. Through fastp at Q25 and MiXCR, TCRdb rebuilt clones from the public reads, retaining in-frame beta chains. All rows with the same CDR3 protein become a single entry with the most common DNA and genes. These V and J calls originate from TCRdb's pipeline instead of the authors' own analysis. Within this sample are approximately 30,000 distinct CDR3 sequences, with around 6.7% of them counted one time only. The top ten hold about 10% of the sample. Remarks on this clonotype: The antigen it binds to is not known. No much larger clonotype is one base removed from it; base qualities were not supplied.

The CDR3 runs 14 residues from the cysteine to the phenylalanine. Left in the record is the CDR3 DNA by itself, 42 bases read in frame from the first base. V is reduced by 2 bases and J by 4 bases, leaving a spacing of 11 bases between them. CDR1 SGHDN and CDR2 FVKESK were looked up in the germline V gene. Sequenced: blood, either unsorted or a sorted T cell fraction (not recorded which). Here the chain combines TRBV14 and TRBJ1-2; TRBD1 could be the D gene, as 5 bases match. The clonotype was recovered from a male donor with ankylosing spondylitis or in good health (not recorded which). The DNA reads as follows: TGTGCCAGCAGCCAATCAGACAGCGGCTATGGCTACACCTTC. It translates to CASSQSDSGYGYTF. Reference TRBV14 and TRBJ1-2 genes cover what lies past the CDR3, so the full variable domain is EAGVTQFPSHSVIEKGQTVTLRCDPISGHDNLYWYRRVMGKEIKFLLHFVKESKQDESGMPNNRFLAERTGGTYSTLKVQPAELEDSGVYFCASSQSDSGYGYTFGSGTRLTVV.